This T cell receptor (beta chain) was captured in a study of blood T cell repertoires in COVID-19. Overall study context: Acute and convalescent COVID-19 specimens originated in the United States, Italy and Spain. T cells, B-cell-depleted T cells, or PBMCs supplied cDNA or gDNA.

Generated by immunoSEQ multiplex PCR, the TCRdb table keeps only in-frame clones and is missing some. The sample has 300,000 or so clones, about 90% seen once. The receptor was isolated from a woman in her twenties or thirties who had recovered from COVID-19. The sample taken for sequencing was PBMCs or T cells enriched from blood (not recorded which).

Written as DNA, the CDR3 is TGTGCCAGCAGTTCCCAGGGTTTGTCTAATGAAAAACTGTTTTTT. This encodes CASSSQGLSNEKLFF. The rearrangement joins TRBV28 to TRBJ1-4; TRBD1 is a possible D gene (5 bases). From germline, CDR1 is MDHEN and CDR2 SYDVKM. The CDR3 is 15 residues long. V lost 4 bases to trimming and J lost 3 bases, with 12 bases between them.